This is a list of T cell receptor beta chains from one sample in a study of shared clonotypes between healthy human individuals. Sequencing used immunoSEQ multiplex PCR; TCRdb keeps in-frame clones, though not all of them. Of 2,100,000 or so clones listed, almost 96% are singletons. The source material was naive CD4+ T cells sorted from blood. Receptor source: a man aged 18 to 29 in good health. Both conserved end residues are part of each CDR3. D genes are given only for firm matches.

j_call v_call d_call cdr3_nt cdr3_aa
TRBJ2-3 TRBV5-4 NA TGTGCCAGCAGCTCCCAGGGTGTTGGAGATACGCAGTATTTT CASSSQGVGDTQYF
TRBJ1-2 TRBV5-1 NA TGCGCCAGCAGCTTGGGGACAGACAACTATGGCTACACCTTC CASSLGTDNYGYTF
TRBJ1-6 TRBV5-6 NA TGTGCCAGCAGACTCTATAATTCACCCCTCCACTTT CASRLYNSPLHF
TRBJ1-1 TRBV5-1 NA TGCGCCAGCAGCTCGAACGGTCAGGGAGCTTTCTTT CASSSNGQGAFF
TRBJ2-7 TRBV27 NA TGTGCCAGCAGTCCGCGAGAGGGAGACGAGCAGTACTTC CASSPREGDEQYF
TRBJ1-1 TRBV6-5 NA TGTGCCAGCAGGGAGATGAACACTGAAGCTTTCTTT CASREMNTEAFF
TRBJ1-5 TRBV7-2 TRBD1 TGTGCCAGCAGCTTGGGGACAGGGTTTCAGCCCCAGCATTTT CASSLGTGFQPQHF
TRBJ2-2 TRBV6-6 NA TGTGCCAGCAGTATGGACAGTAACACCGGGGAGCTGTTTTTT CASSMDSNTGELFF
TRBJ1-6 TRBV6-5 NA TGTGCCAGCAGTTATCCTGAGAGTAATTCACCCCTCCACTTT CASSYPESNSPLHF
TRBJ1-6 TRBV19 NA TGTGCCAGTAGTACCCTCCGGGCAGGGAATTCACCCCTCCACTTT CASSTLRAGNSPLHF
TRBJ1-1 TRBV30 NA TGTGCCTGGAGTGTATTGGGGGGCAGGGCTTTCTTT CAWSVLGGRAFF
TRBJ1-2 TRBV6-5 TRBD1 TGTGCCAGCAGCCGGGACAGCCTTAACTATGGCTACACCTTC CASSRDSLNYGYTF
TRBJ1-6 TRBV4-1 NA TGCGCCAGCAGCCAAGATATCCTCGGGGCCAGATTGAATTCACCCCTCCACTTT CASSQDILGARLNSPLHF